This T cell receptor beta chain was recorded in a study of Ad26.COV2.S vaccination and SARS-CoV-2 variants. Study at large: Administration of Ad26.COV2.S was intramuscular, either once or twice 56 days apart. General study results and limits: The TCR-based breadth and depth measures might underestimate overall T cell responses. The breadth of spike-specific CD8+ and CD4+ T cell responses after vaccination was reportedly substantial.

Repertoires were generated with immunoSEQ multiplex PCR, while TCRdb's copy carries only in-frame clones and drops some. The sample yields hundreds of thousands of clones, 70% to 90% seen once. Treatment noted: roughly 18 received Ad26.COV2.S at low or high dose, single or two shots; five or six received placebo; per-sample allocation not given. Day 63 after the first vaccine or placebo injection was the time point for sampling. Expression of Wuhan-strain SARS-CoV-2 spike came from the Ad26 vector that formed the vaccine. Germline CDR1 reads LGHDT; CDR2 reads YNNKEL (reference sequence). This CDR3 has 19 amino acids. V lost 0 bases, J lost 0 bases, and 13 bases stayed unmatched. Comment on this clone: Its target is not known.

The source of this sequence is a person between 18 and 60 years old who received the Ad26.COV2.S COVID-19 vaccine or a placebo. J is TRBJ1-1 and V is TRBV3-1 (or the pseudogene TRBV3-2); TRBD1 aligns across 7 bases. The specimen was peripheral blood, collected in a trial of Ad26.COV2.S vaccine versus placebo. CDR3 bases: TGTGCCAGCAGCCAAGATGACGGAGGGGGCTTTAAGATGAACACTGAAGCTTTCTTT. Translated: CASSQDDGGGFKMNTEAFF.